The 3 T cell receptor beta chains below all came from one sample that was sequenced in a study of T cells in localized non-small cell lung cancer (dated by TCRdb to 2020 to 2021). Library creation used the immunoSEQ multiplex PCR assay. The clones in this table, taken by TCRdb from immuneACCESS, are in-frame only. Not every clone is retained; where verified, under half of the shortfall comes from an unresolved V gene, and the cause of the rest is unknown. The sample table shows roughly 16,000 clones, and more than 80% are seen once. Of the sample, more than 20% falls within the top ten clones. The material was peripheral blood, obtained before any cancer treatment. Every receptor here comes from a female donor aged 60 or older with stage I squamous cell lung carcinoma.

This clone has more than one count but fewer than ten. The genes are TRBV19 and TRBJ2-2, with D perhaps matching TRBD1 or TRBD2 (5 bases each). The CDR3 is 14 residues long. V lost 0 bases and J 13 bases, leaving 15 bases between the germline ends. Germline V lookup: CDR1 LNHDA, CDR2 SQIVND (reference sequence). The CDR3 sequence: CASSIDLGPNWLFF. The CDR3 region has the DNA TGTGCCAGTAGTATAGATCTGGGACCAAACTGGCTGTTTTTT.

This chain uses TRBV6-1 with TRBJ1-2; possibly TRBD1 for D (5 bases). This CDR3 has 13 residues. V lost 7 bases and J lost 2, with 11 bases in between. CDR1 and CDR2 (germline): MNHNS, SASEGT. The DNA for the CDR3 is TGTGCCAGCATGGGACGGGAGAACTATGGCTACACCTTC. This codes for CASMGRENYGYTF.

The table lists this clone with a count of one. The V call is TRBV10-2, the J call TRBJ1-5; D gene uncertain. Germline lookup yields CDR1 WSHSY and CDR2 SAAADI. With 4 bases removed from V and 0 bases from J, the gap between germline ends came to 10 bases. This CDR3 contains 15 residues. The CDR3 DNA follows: TGCGCCAGCAGTGTATCCGGCTATAGCAATCAGCCCCAGCATTTT. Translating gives CASSVSGYSNQPQHF.